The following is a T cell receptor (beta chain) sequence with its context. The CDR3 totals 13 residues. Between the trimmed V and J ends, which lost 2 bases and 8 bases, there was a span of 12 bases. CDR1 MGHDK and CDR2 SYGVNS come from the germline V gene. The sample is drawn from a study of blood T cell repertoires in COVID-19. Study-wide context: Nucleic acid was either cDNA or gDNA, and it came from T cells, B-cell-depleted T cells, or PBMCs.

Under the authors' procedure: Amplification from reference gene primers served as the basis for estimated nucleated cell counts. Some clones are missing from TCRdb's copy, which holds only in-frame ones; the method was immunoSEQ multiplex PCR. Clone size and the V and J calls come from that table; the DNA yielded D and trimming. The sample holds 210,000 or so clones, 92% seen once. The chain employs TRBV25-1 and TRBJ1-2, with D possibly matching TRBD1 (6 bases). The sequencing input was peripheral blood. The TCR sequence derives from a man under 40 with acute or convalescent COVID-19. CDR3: CASSELQGYGYTF. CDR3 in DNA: TGTGCCAGCAGTGAACTACAGGGATACGGCTACACCTTC.